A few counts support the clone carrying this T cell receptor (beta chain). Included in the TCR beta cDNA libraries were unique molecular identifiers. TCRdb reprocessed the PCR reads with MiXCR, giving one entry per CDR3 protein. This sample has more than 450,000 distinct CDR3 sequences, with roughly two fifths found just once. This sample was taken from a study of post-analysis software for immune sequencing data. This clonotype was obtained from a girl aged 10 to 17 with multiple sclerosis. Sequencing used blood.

CDR3 sequence reads: CASSLAPLGRDEQFF. Here the CDR3 DNA reads TGTGCCAGCAGCTTAGCCCCTCTAGGGAGGGATGAGCAGTTCTTC. The chain links TRBV7-9 to TRBJ2-1; 7 nucleotides agree with TRBD2. Germline V gene data show CDR1 as SEHNR and CDR2 as FQNEAQ (reference sequence). Trimming at V came to 0 bases and at J to 8 bases, leaving 7 bases not matched to a gene. There are 15 residues in the CDR3.